The 6 T cell receptor beta chains below come from one sample, sequenced in a study of graft-versus-host responses after intestinal transplantation. The protocol was immunoSEQ multiplex PCR, while the TCRdb copy is restricted to in-frame clones and leaves out a portion. The sample includes 80,000 to 85,000 clones, around 92% seen only once; the top ten take more than 0.095%. For these receptors, no antigen is known. Sequencing was performed on unstimulated CD4+ T cells sorted from spleen or lymph node cells, taken before intestinal transplant. These receptors were obtained from a human donor who received an intestinal transplant.

The gene calls are TRBV5-6 and TRBJ2-6; the match to TRBD1 covers 8 bases. This CDR3 has 17 residues. The J segment lost 2 bases and the V segment lost 2 bases, leaving 6 bases of the junction unmatched. CDR1 and CDR2 from the germline V gene are SGHDT and YYEEEE. CDR3 amino acids: CASSFPGQVTGANVLTF. CDR3 sequence (DNA): TGTGCCAGCAGCTTTCCGGGACAGGTAACTGGGGCCAACGTCCTGACTTTC.

This clone showed up just a few times. The rearrangement uses TRBV19 and TRBJ2-2; D is undetermined. Per the germline V gene, CDR1 is LNHDA and CDR2 is SQIVND (reference sequence). The V end lost 7 bases, the J end lost 8 bases, and 8 bases lay between the germline ends. This CDR3 comprises 11 residues. Here the CDR3 DNA reads TGTGCCAGTACCGGGTCAGGGGAGCTGTTTTTT. This sequence encodes CASTGSGELFF.

Only one count was recorded for this clone. V usage is TRBV20-1 and J usage is TRBJ1-1; D not resolved. The CDR3 totals 11 residues. The germline V and J ends were trimmed by 0 bases and 8 bases, with 7 bases remaining between them. The V gene's germline CDR1 is DFQATT and CDR2 SNEGSKA (reference sequence). CDR3 sequence (DNA): TGCAGTGCTAGAGATCCGCGGGAAGCTTTCTTT. It encodes CSARDPREAFF.

V and J are TRBV9 and TRBJ1-3; the D gene is possibly TRBD1 (5 bases). This CDR3 is 15 amino acids long. The germline CDR1 and CDR2 sequences are SGDLS and YYNGEE. V dropped 3 bases and J dropped 2 bases, with 12 bases sitting between them. CDR3 bases: TGTGCCAGCAGCGCCATTACAGGTACTGGAAACACCATATATTTT. This sequence encodes CASSAITGTGNTIYF.

The chain is built from TRBV19 and TRBJ2-6; the D is unclear. Germline-derived CDR1 and CDR2 are LNHDA and SQIVND (reference sequence). The length of the CDR3 is 15 residues. V lost 4 bases, J lost 0 bases, and 7 bases lay in between. This CDR3 reads CASSTGNSGANVLTF. The CDR3 nucleotides are TGTGCCAGTAGTACAGGCAACTCTGGGGCCAACGTCCTGACTTTC.

V is TRBV7-9 and J is TRBJ2-3; the match to TRBD1 covers 7 bases. J was trimmed by 6 bases and V by 4 bases; bases with no gene match: 10. The CDR3 has 15 residues. Germline-derived CDR1 and CDR2 are SEHNR and FQNEAQ (reference sequence). CDR3 nucleotides: TGTGCCAGCAGCTCCCGAACAGGGGAAAAGGATACGCAGTATTTT. Residues: CASSSRTGEKDTQYF.